Each of the 25 T cell receptor beta chains below was sequenced from the same sample in a study of regulatory T cells in long-lasting Graves disease. Time point specified: newly diagnosed GD, antithyroid drugs for less than 3 months. The TCR library was made from RNA that had been extracted from PBMCs in TRIzol. Construction of TCR beta libraries relied on iRepertoire HTBI primers and on Arm-PCR targeting CDR3 regions. TCRdb analysed the multiplex PCR reads with MiXCR anew, one entry per CDR3 protein. The data hold around 500,000 distinct CDR3 sequences, with roughly 16% observed a single time. These data also formed part of another study, on T cells in Graves' hyperthyroidism and ophthalmopathy.

Sample: peripheral blood mononuclear cells (PBMCs), taken at new diagnosis, from a patient treated with antithyroid drugs. All receptors derive from a woman in her forties or fifties with Graves disease.

The chain carries TRBV2 and TRBJ2-7; D call uncertain. The V and J ends lost 6 bases and 4 bases respectively, with 10 bases between them. Germline assignment: CDR1 SNHLY and CDR2 FYNNEI. The CDR3 sequence is 12 residues long. Written as DNA, the CDR3 is TGTGCCAGCAGCCGTGGAAGGTACGAGCAGTACTTC. This sequence encodes CASSRGRYEQYF.

In this sample, this clonotype turned up many times. The chain is built from TRBV7-8 and TRBJ2-1, with 8 bases identical to TRBD2. J gave up 7 bases and V 2 bases, and 7 bases lay outside the gene matches. The CDR3 loop spans 15 amino acids. Germline CDR1 is SGHVS and CDR2 is FQNEAQ. The CDR3 coding sequence is TGTGCCAGCAGCTTACCGGGGGGGCCCTTAAATGAGCAGTTCTTC. It is translated as CASSLPGGPLNEQFF.

The V call is TRBV10-2, the J call TRBJ2-7; 7 nucleotides match TRBD1. The CDR3 spans 15 residues. Germline CDR1 WSHSY, CDR2 SAAADI. V shed 6 bases, J shed 4 bases, and the junction held 12 bases outside the gene matches. The CDR3 nucleotides read TGCGCCAGCAGGACGACAGGGTCGGAGGCTTACGAGCAGTACTTC. This codes for CASRTTGSEAYEQYF.

This clonotype came up a few times. The chain is built from TRBV20-1 and TRBJ1-1, with D possibly matching TRBD1 (5 bases). The length of the CDR3 is 15 residues. Trimming took off 1 base at V and 2 bases at J, with 14 bases between the two ends. Germline CDR1 and CDR2: DFQATT and SNEGSKA (reference sequence). Here the CDR3 reads CSARGGTGGNTEAFF. The CDR3 DNA reads TGCAGTGCTAGAGGCGGGACGGGGGGAAACACTGAAGCTTTCTTT.

In its sample, this clonotype was seen many times. The rearrangement links TRBV11-2 to TRBJ1-3, with D possibly matching TRBD1 (5 bases). The germline V gene encodes CDR1 SGHAT and CDR2 FQNNGV. V was shortened by 5 bases and J by 4 bases, with 15 bases between the two germline ends. The CDR3 length is 15 residues. CDR3 coding DNA: TGTGCCAGCAGCCCGGTGGGGGGAACGGGAAACACCATATATTTT. Residues: CASSPVGGTGNTIYF.

The rearrangement links TRBV2 to TRBJ1-5; D gene uncertain. The ends were cut back, 5 bases at V and 0 bases at J, with 11 bases in the middle. Germline CDR1 and CDR2: SNHLY and FYNNEI. CDR3 size: 15 residues. The CDR3, as DNA: TGTGCCAGCAGTTCCGCGGTTTATAGCAATCAGCCCCAGCATTTT. It is translated as CASSSAVYSNQPQHF.

A note on this clonotype: A read error is possible here, since a much larger clone lies one base away. V usage is TRBV29-1 and J usage is TRBJ2-5; D is undetermined. There are 11 residues in the CDR3. Germline CDR1 and CDR2: SQVTM and ANQGSEA. V was clipped by 7 bases and J by 2 bases, with 8 bases between them. CDR3 DNA: TGCAGCGCGGCACCTCAAGAGACCCAGTACTTC. The encoded protein is CSAAPQETQYF.

This clonotype was detected many times. The genes are TRBV28 and TRBJ1-2, with 8 bases matching TRBD1. Per the germline V gene, CDR1 is MDHEN and CDR2 is SYDVKM. This CDR3 is built from 13 residues. J was trimmed by 7 bases and V by 6 bases; bases with no gene match: 7. CDR3 residues: CASRSRGHGGYTF. In DNA form, the CDR3 reads TGTGCCAGCAGAAGCAGGGGGCACGGTGGCTACACCTTC.

This clonotype was observed many times. This chain uses TRBV28 with TRBJ2-1, with a possible D match to TRBD2 (5 bases). The CDR3 is 16 residues long. V was shortened by 5 bases and J by 3 bases, with 17 bases between the two germline ends. Germline V CDR1 and CDR2: MDHEN, SYDVKM. The CDR3 loop reads CASSHGPDRDYNEQFF. The CDR3 DNA follows: TGTGCCAGCAGTCACGGACCGGACCGGGACTACAATGAGCAGTTCTTC. The complete variable domain, with remaining parts taken from reference TRBV28 and TRBJ2-1, reads DVKVTQSSRYLVKRTGEKVFLECVQDMDHENMFWYRQDPGLGLRLIYFSYDVKMKEKGDIPEGYSVSREKKERFSLILESASTNQTSMYLCASSHGPDRDYNEQFFGPGTRLTVL.

This clonotype was picked up a small number of times. The chain couples TRBV6-2 or TRBV6-3 to TRBJ1-5; D uncertain. This CDR3 is built from 14 residues. Deletions cut 5 bases from V and 5 bases from J, with 13 bases between. Germline V gives CDR1 MNHEY, CDR2 SVGEGT. In DNA, the CDR3 is TGTGCCAGCAGTGAAATAAGTGGGCATCAGCCCCAGCATTTT. Its translation: CASSEISGHQPQHF.

This clonotype was seen more than once but under ten times. V usage is TRBV7-9 and J usage is TRBJ1-3, with D unresolved. V was clipped by 4 bases and J by 4 bases, with 14 bases between them. The CDR3 runs 15 residues. The germline V gene has CDR1 SEHNR and CDR2 FQNEAQ (reference sequence). CDR3 region: CASSSSPIAGNTIYF. The CDR3 DNA is TGTGCCAGCAGCTCCTCTCCGATAGCCGGAAACACCATATATTTT.

As regards this clonotype: A much larger clone is a single base away; this may be a read error. The chain links TRBV13 to TRBJ1-6, with 7 bases that match TRBD1. After removal of 5 bases from V and 10 bases from J, the junction contained 5 bases not matched to a gene. From germline, CDR1 is PRHDT and CDR2 FYEKMQ (reference sequence). The CDR3 runs to 13 residues. Here the CDR3 reads CASSRLRGSPLHF. CDR3 in DNA: TGTGCCAGCAGCCGTCTCAGGGGGTCACCCCTCCACTTT.

This clonotype was seen only a few times. This chain uses TRBV12-3 or TRBV12-4 with TRBJ1-3; D gene uncertain. The CDR3 has 11 residues. The V and J ends lost 6 bases and 4 bases respectively, with 4 bases between them. This CDR3 reads CASRWGNTIYF. In DNA, the CDR3 is TGTGCCAGCAGGTGGGGAAACACCATATATTTT.

The table lists this clonotype with a few counts. DNA for the CDR3: TGTGCCAGCAGTTTATCGAACTCGGGGGGTGACGGCTACACCTTC. Its protein product is CASSLSNSGGDGYTF. J is TRBJ1-2 and V is TRBV27; D possibly corresponds to TRBD1 (5 bases). CDR3 length equals 15 residues. V was cut by 0 bases and J by 8 bases, with 16 bases left in between. Per the germline V gene, CDR1 is MNHEY and CDR2 is SMNVEV (reference sequence).

Many counts were recorded for this clonotype. The rearrangement links TRBV12-3 or TRBV12-4 to TRBJ1-5, with D possibly TRBD1 on 6 matching bases. Trimming took 3 bases from V and 6 from J, leaving 15 bases between them. The CDR3 extends over 15 amino acids. CDR3 region: CASSFSYRVGQPQHF. DNA of the CDR3: TGTGCCAGCAGTTTCTCCTACAGGGTCGGTCAGCCCCAGCATTTT.

This clonotype was recorded at least ten times. The chain recombines TRBV2 with TRBJ2-3; 12 bases fit TRBD2. The junction had 10 bases not matched to a gene; V was cut back by 9 bases and J by 6 bases. Germline CDR1 reads SNHLY; CDR2 reads FYNNEI. This CDR3 is 15 amino acids long. The DNA for the CDR3 is TGTGCCAGACCTCTAGCGGGGGGGCTTAAGGATACGCAGTATTTT. Its protein is CARPLAGGLKDTQYF.

This clonotype was observed at least ten times. The V and J genes are TRBV11-2 and TRBJ1-1; D perhaps matches TRBD1 (5 bases). This CDR3 is built from 15 residues. Between the trimmed V and J ends, which lost 1 base and 5 bases, there was a span of 14 bases. The germline V gene encodes CDR1 SGHAT and CDR2 FQNNGV. The CDR3 region has the DNA TGTGCCAGCAGCTTAGTTTGGTCCAGGGAGACTGAAGCTTTCTTT. Translated, it gives CASSLVWSRETEAFF. The variable domain in full, with the rest retrieved from reference TRBV11-2 and TRBJ1-1, is EAGVAQSPRYKIIEKRQSVAFWCNPISGHATLYWYQQILGQGPKLLIQFQNNGVVDDSQLPKDRFSAERLKGVDSTLKIQPAKLEDSAVYLCASSLVWSRETEAFFGQGTRLTVV.

J is TRBJ2-1 and V is TRBV19; D is unclear. This CDR3 is built from 12 residues. Germline V gene sequence: CDR1 LNHDA, CDR2 SQIVND (reference sequence). Trimming left V 3 bases short and J 15 bases short, with 15 bases between. The CDR3 loop is CASSIEGRPPFF. The CDR3 DNA sequence: TGTGCCAGTAGTATTGAAGGTCGACCTCCGTTCTTC.

This clonotype was counted at least ten times. The chain combines TRBV20-1 with TRBJ2-3; 11 nucleotides line up with TRBD2. J lost 5 bases, V lost 6 bases, and 7 bases had no gene match. Germline CDR1 reads DFQATT; CDR2 reads SNEGSKA (reference sequence). The CDR3 extends over 14 amino acids. CDR3 nucleotides: TGCAGTGCCGTTAGCGGGGGGGCAGGAGATACGCAGTATTTT. Its translation: CSAVSGGAGDTQYF.

This clonotype has ten or more counts. The chain joins TRBV3-1 to TRBJ1-2; D perhaps matches TRBD1 (6 bases). This CDR3 is built from 15 residues. Germline-derived CDR1 and CDR2 are LGHDT and YNNKEL (reference sequence). Trimming removed 4 bases from V and 4 bases from J, with 16 bases in between. DNA for the CDR3: TGTGCCAGCAGCCTCCGGCGGACAGACTTCTATGGCTACACCTTC. Protein: CASSLRRTDFYGYTF. The variable domain in full, with the rest retrieved from reference TRBV3-1 and TRBJ1-2, is DTAVSQTPKYLVTQMGNDKSIKCEQNLGHDTMYWYKQDSKKFLKIMFSYNNKELIINETVPNRFSPKSPDKAHLNLHINSLELGDSAVYFCASSLRRTDFYGYTFGSGTRLTVV.

The V gene is TRBV3-1, the J gene TRBJ1-5; perhaps TRBD1 as D (6 bases). Trimming removed 1 base at V and 5 bases at J, with 9 bases between. The CDR3 is 14 residues long. CDR1 is LGHDT, CDR2 YNNKEL, per germline (reference sequence). The CDR3 sequence is CASSQGQADQPQHF. The CDR3 DNA follows: TGTGCCAGCAGCCAAGGACAGGCTGATCAGCCCCAGCATTTT. The full variable domain, in which reference TRBV3-1 and TRBJ1-5 provide the parts outside the CDR3, is DTAVSQTPKYLVTQMGNDKSIKCEQNLGHDTMYWYKQDSKKFLKIMFSYNNKELIINETVPNRFSPKSPDKAHLNLHINSLELGDSAVYFCASSQGQADQPQHFGDGTRLSIL.

V gene TRBV7-2 combines with J gene TRBJ1-1, with 8 bases aligning to TRBD1. The CDR3 is made up of 10 amino acids. Germline V gene data show CDR1 as SGHTA and CDR2 as FQGNSA. With 4 bases clipped from V and 13 bases from J, the junction kept 2 bases outside the gene matches. The CDR3 protein is CASSSRGRFF. The CDR3 coding sequence is TGTGCCAGCAGCTCCAGGGGGCGTTTCTTT.

This clonotype was found many times. V gene TRBV12-5 combines with J gene TRBJ2-7; TRBD2 might be the D (5 bases). This CDR3 is built from 13 residues. Between the trimmed V and J ends, which lost 5 bases and 0 bases, there was a span of 8 bases. From germline, CDR1 is LGHNT and CDR2 FRNRAP. The CDR3 loop reads CASGPGSSYEQYF. CDR3 coding DNA: TGTGCTAGTGGTCCGGGGAGCTCCTACGAGCAGTACTTC.

This clonotype was seen more than once but under ten times. This chain links TRBV6-5 with TRBJ2-2; tentatively, D is TRBD2 (6 bases). CDR3 length: 15 residues. The V and J ends lost 1 base and 1 base respectively, with 7 bases between them. In germline, CDR1 is MNHEY, CDR2 SVGAGI. CDR3 in amino acids: CASSYYGGNTGELFF. The CDR3 DNA reads TGTGCCAGCAGTTACTACGGGGGGAACACCGGGGAGCTGTTTTTT.

The V call is TRBV6-1, the J call TRBJ1-3; possible D gene TRBD1, 6 bases. Germline CDR1 and CDR2: MNHNS and SASEGT. Trimming removed 10 bases at V and 1 base at J, with 11 bases between. The CDR3 totals 13 residues. The CDR3 DNA is TGTGCCACCGTTACAGGGTCTGGAAACACCATATATTTT. Protein product: CATVTGSGNTIYF.